This TCR beta chain was profiled in a study of vaccination effects on CD4 cells after COVID-19. This clone has only one observation. Its target is not known. Expansion of antigen-specific CD4+ T cells with viral peptide pools was carried out by the ViraFEST assay before sequencing. The authors isolated CD4+ T cells after around nine days of culture. Vaccine administered to participants consisted of two doses of either BNT162b2 or mRNA-1273. Each well held around 2 million PBMC cultured with 7.5 to 10 ug/ml peptides and around 11 IU/ml IL-2. Germline V lookup: CDR1 SGHTS, CDR2 YDEGEE. The CDR3 loop spans 16 amino acids. V dropped 2 bases and J dropped 4; count of bases not matched to a gene: 4. Clones were read by immunoSEQ multiplex PCR, and TCRdb kept only the in-frame ones, dropping some. The sample records roughly 41,000 clones, around 70% being singletons.

The specimen was CD4+ T cells from PBMCs cultured with HCoV-OC43 spike peptides, collected after COVID-19 vaccination. This sample's subset: HCoV-OC43 spike overlapping peptide pool stimulation. The V call is TRBV5-8, the J call TRBJ2-2; TRBD2 matches at 11 bases. This clonotype was obtained from a human donor who received a COVID-19 vaccine. CDR3 nucleotide sequence: TGTGCCAGCAGCTTCGCGCTAGCGGGGGGCACCGGGGAGCTGTTTTTT. Its translation is CASSFALAGGTGELFF.